The clone carrying this T cell receptor beta chain was seen just once. Per germline, CDR1 SNHLY and CDR2 FYNNEI. V lost 3 bases to trimming and J lost 0 bases; unmatched junction nucleotides: 4. The CDR3 spans 15 residues. Methods used by the authors: By means of reference gene primer amplification, nucleated cell counts were estimated. TCRdb's table, derived via immunoSEQ multiplex PCR, lists solely in-frame clones and lacks some. The V and J calls and clone size are taken from that table; D and trimming were inferred from the DNA. The data contain 60,000 or so clones, more than 70% of them singletons. The data stem from a study of blood T cell repertoires in COVID-19. Across the study: From the United States, Italy and Spain came samples of acute and convalescent COVID-19. From T cells, B-cell-depleted T cells, or PBMCs came the material, which was cDNA or gDNA.

The V gene is TRBV2, the J gene TRBJ2-7; TRBD1 agrees at 8 bases. What was sequenced was peripheral blood. The sequence came from a man in his fifties or sixties with acute or convalescent COVID-19. The CDR3: CASSENRGSSYEQYF. Written as DNA, the CDR3 is TGTGCCAGCAGTGAGAACAGGGGGAGCTCCTACGAGCAGTACTTC.